These 29 T cell receptor beta chains share one sample of origin, sequenced in a study of cytomegalovirus exposure and HLA in healthy donors (dated by TCRdb to 2016 to 2017). The method behind the library was the immunoSEQ multiplex PCR assay. For the multiplex PCR, a mixture combining 60 forward primers for TCR Vbeta segments and 13 reverse primers for TCR Jbeta segments was used. TCRdb holds this immuneACCESS table with in-frame rearrangements only. Some clones are missing; in checked studies, unresolved V genes explain under half, and the rest has no known cause. Counted in this sample were 120,000 or so clones; around three quarters of them appeared once. In total, the top ten clones hold 0.95% to 1.5% of the sample. Sequencing was performed on PBMCs. These TCRs come from a female donor in good health and CMV-seronegative.

V and J are TRBV18 and TRBJ1-4, with D uncertain. This CDR3 is 15 amino acids long. V dropped 3 bases and J dropped 6 bases, with 14 bases sitting between them. Germline CDR1 KGHSH, CDR2 LQKENI. The CDR3 region has the DNA TGTGCCAGCTCACCGGTAGGAGGGTTCTATGAAAAACTGTTTTTT. Amino acid sequence: CASSPVGGFYEKLFF.

This clone has just one count. The chain couples TRBV10-2 to TRBJ1-4; D remains unclear. Trimming took 2 bases from V and 4 from J, leaving 8 bases between them. The germline CDR1 and CDR2 sequences are WSHSY and SAAADI. This CDR3 contains 14 residues. The CDR3 region is CASSEDIYNEKLFF. The CDR3 coding sequence is TGCGCCAGCAGTGAGGACATATATAATGAAAAACTGTTTTTT.

V gene TRBV28 combines with J gene TRBJ2-1; D is perhaps TRBD2 (6 bases). This CDR3 has 16 amino acids. V lost 5 bases and J lost 7, with 21 bases in between. Germline-derived CDR1 and CDR2 are MDHEN and SYDVKM. The CDR3 DNA sequence: TGTGCCAGCAGTCCCCATGGGGGGAGATTTCCAAATGAGCAGTTCTTC. Residues: CASSPHGGRFPNEQFF.

V gene TRBV12-5 combines with J gene TRBJ2-3; weak D call: TRBD2 (5 bases). V was cut by 0 bases and J by 3 bases, with 13 bases left in between. This CDR3 contains 16 residues. In germline, CDR1 is LGHNT, CDR2 FRNRAP. The CDR3 DNA is TGTGCTAGTGGTTTGGTACTAGGAGGTGGTACAGATACGCAGTATTTT. This sequence encodes CASGLVLGGGTDTQYF.

This chain joins TRBV7-8 and TRBJ2-1; D is possibly TRBD2 (5 bases). CDR3 length: 12 amino acids. V lost 6 bases and J lost 8, with 11 bases in between. CDR1 and CDR2 from the germline V gene are SGHVS and FQNEAQ. The CDR3 DNA reads TGTGCCAGCAGGCCTAGCTGGGATGAGCAGTTCTTC. It is translated as CASRPSWDEQFF.

There are a few counts of this clone. The rearrangement uses TRBV2 and TRBJ2-7; 7 nucleotides match TRBD2. V was clipped by 0 bases and J by 0 bases; unmatched bases: 5. CDR3 length equals 16 residues. Germline CDR1 is SNHLY and CDR2 is FYNNEI. This CDR3 reads CASSEATSLSSYEQYF. The CDR3 nucleotides read TGTGCCAGCAGTGAAGCGACTAGCTTGAGCTCCTACGAGCAGTACTTC.

The chain couples TRBV7-6 to TRBJ2-1; D possibly corresponds to TRBD2 (6 bases). This CDR3 is 15 amino acids long. Germline V gives CDR1 SGHVS, CDR2 FNYEAQ. Trimming took 1 base from V and 4 from J, leaving 11 bases between them. The CDR3 spells CASSLEGTDYNEQFF. The CDR3 region has the DNA TGTGCCAGCAGCTTAGAAGGGACTGATTACAATGAGCAGTTCTTC.

J is TRBJ2-1 and V is TRBV25-1; the match to TRBD2 covers 9 bases. Germline-derived CDR1 and CDR2 are MGHDK and SYGVNS. The CDR3 sequence is 16 residues long. Trimming cost V 1 base and J 5 bases; bases outside gene matches: 6. CDR3 protein: CASSELGGGANNEQFF. The CDR3 DNA sequence: TGTGCCAGCAGTGAATTGGGCGGGGGGGCCAACAATGAGCAGTTCTTC.

The chain carries TRBV4-1 and TRBJ1-3; D is uncertain. This CDR3 has 13 amino acids. Germline V gene data show CDR1 as MGHRA and CDR2 as YSYEKL. Trimming removed 5 bases at V and 1 base at J, with 6 bases between. The CDR3 bases are TGCGCCAGCAGCACAGTATCTGGAAACACCATATATTTT. Translating it yields CASSTVSGNTIYF.

The V and J genes are TRBV5-4 and TRBJ1-2; maybe TRBD1 (6 bases). This CDR3 is built from 16 residues. Germline assignment: CDR1 SGHNT and CDR2 YYREEE (reference sequence). Deletions cut 6 bases from V and 4 bases from J, with 22 bases between. CDR3 protein: CASTSGGGPASYGYTF. The CDR3 DNA reads as TGTGCCAGCACTTCTGGGGGGGGGCCCGCATCCTATGGCTACACCTTC.

The gene calls are TRBV28 and TRBJ2-6; perhaps TRBD1 as D (5 bases). The CDR3 loop spans 13 amino acids. The germline V gene encodes CDR1 MDHEN and CDR2 SYDVKM. The CDR3 sequence is CAIQGSGANVLTF. The CDR3 DNA reads as TGTGCGATTCAGGGCTCTGGGGCCAACGTCCTGACTTTC.

This clone occurred once. This chain joins TRBV28 and TRBJ1-2, with D possibly TRBD1 on 6 matching bases. From germline, CDR1 is MDHEN and CDR2 SYDVKM. V lost 11 bases, J lost 0 bases, and 16 bases lay in between. The CDR3 spans 14 residues. The CDR3 spells CAVTRGAPNYGYTF. The CDR3 bases are TGTGCCGTGACGCGGGGGGCGCCTAACTATGGCTACACCTTC.

The V call is TRBV10-3, the J call TRBJ1-3; 11 nucleotides line up with TRBD1. Germline V gene lookup returns CDR1 ENHRY and CDR2 SYGVKD. The trim removed 9 bases at V and 4 bases at J, leaving 5 bases unmatched. The CDR3 consists of 14 residues. The CDR3 spells CAMGQGVTGNTIYF. The CDR3 DNA is TGTGCCATGGGACAGGGGGTGACAGGAAACACCATATATTTT.

Comment on this clone: Its ends do not fully match the called genes, so a read error is possible. The rearrangement links TRBV18 to TRBJ2-1; 7 nucleotides align to TRBD2. CDR1 and CDR2 from the germline V gene are KGHSH and LQKENI. The CDR3 is made up of 14 amino acids. CDR3 protein: CASSPPREGMWGIF. The CDR3, as DNA: TGTGCCAGCTCACCACCTAGGGAGGGGATGTGGGGGATCTTC.

V gene TRBV7-9 combines with J gene TRBJ2-7; D gene unclear. The CDR3 is 13 residues long. Germline V gives CDR1 SEHNR, CDR2 FQNEAQ (reference sequence). V was cut by 1 base and J by 2 bases, with 6 bases left in between. The CDR3 loop reads CASSLELAYEQYF. The CDR3 nucleotides are TGTGCCAGCAGCTTAGAGTTAGCCTACGAGCAGTACTTC.

V gene TRBV13 combines with J gene TRBJ2-3; 8 bases agree with TRBD1. Germline V gene lookup returns CDR1 PRHDT and CDR2 FYEKMQ (reference sequence). CDR3 length: 13 residues. After removal of 7 bases from V and 5 bases from J, the junction contained 5 bases not matched to a gene. This CDR3 reads CASTSGGKDTQYF. CDR3 DNA sequence: TGTGCCAGCACCTCAGGGGGCAAAGATACGCAGTATTTT. The variable domain in full, completed from reference TRBV13 and TRBJ2-3, reads AAGVIQSPRHLIKEKRETATLKCYPIPRHDTVYWYQQGPGQDPQFLISFYEKMQSDKGSIPDRFSAQQFSDYHSELNMSSLELGDSALYFCASTSGGKDTQYFGPGTRLTVL.

This chain joins TRBV2 and TRBJ2-2, with a weak D call TRBD2 (5 bases). The CDR3 totals 13 residues. Germline CDR1 reads SNHLY; CDR2 reads FYNNEI. Trimming took off 8 bases at V and 5 bases at J, with 12 bases between the two ends. The CDR3 sequence: CASHEGRTGELFF. The CDR3 DNA is TGTGCCAGCCACGAGGGTCGGACCGGGGAGCTGTTTTTT.

This clone was seen only once. The DNA of the CDR3 is TGTGCCATCAAGGATGAGGGTTATAACACTGAAGCTTTCTTT. This codes for CAIKDEGYNTEAFF. This chain joins TRBV2 and TRBJ1-1; D call uncertain. The CDR3 runs to 14 residues. CDR1 is SNHLY and CDR2 is FYNNEI in the germline V gene. With 10 bases removed from V and 2 bases from J, the gap between germline ends came to 17 bases.

In this sample, this clone turned up a few times. Mismatch with germline at one junction end may stem from a read error. This chain joins TRBV7-8 and TRBJ2-7; no reliable D call. The CDR3 totals 14 residues. The germline V gene encodes CDR1 SGHVS and CDR2 FQNEAQ. As DNA, the CDR3 is TGCCACCCATTCCCCCCACCGAGATCCTACGAGCAGTACTTC. This encodes CHPFPPPRSYEQYF.

The J gene is TRBJ2-7, the V gene TRBV5-1, with D uncertain. The CDR3 extends over 15 amino acids. Per the germline V gene, CDR1 is SGHRS and CDR2 is YFSETQ. The V gene lost 0 bases and the J gene lost 4 bases, with 14 bases spanning the gap. The CDR3 bases are TGCGCCAGCAGCTTGGGTCCGCAAATCGGTTACGAGCAGTACTTC. Encoded protein: CASSLGPQIGYEQYF.

This clone was observed a few times. The V gene is TRBV30, the J gene TRBJ2-3; weak D call: TRBD2 (6 bases). Germline V CDR1 and CDR2: GTSNPN, SVGIG (reference sequence). Between the trimmed V and J ends, which lost 0 bases and 0 bases, there was a span of 10 bases. The CDR3 contains 15 residues. The CDR3 DNA reads as TGTGCCTGGAGTGTTGGACTAACTAGCACAGATACGCAGTATTTT. Encoded protein: CAWSVGLTSTDTQYF.

The chain employs TRBV27 and TRBJ2-7; D possibly corresponds to TRBD2 (6 bases). Germline CDR1 and CDR2: MNHEY and SMNVEV (reference sequence). This CDR3 contains 15 residues. Trimming cost V 5 bases and J 0 bases, with 14 bases left between them. The CDR3 is CASSARPGASYEQYF. The CDR3 DNA reads as TGTGCCAGCAGTGCCCGCCCGGGAGCCTCCTACGAGCAGTACTTC.

The rearrangement uses TRBV2 and TRBJ2-7; TRBD2 might be the D (5 bases). Trimming took off 7 bases at V and 6 bases at J, with 13 bases between the two ends. Germline values: CDR1 SNHLY, CDR2 FYNNEI. The CDR3 runs 12 residues. CDR3 in DNA: TGTGCCAGCAAGGGAGACTATTCCGAGCAGTACTTC. Its translation is CASKGDYSEQYF. Full variable domain (remainder filled in from reference TRBV2 and TRBJ2-7): EPEVTQTPSHQVTQMGQEVILRCVPISNHLYFYWYRQILGQKVEFLVSFYNNEISEKSEIFDDQFSVERPDGSNFTLKIRSTKLEDSAMYFCASKGDYSEQYFGPGTRLTVT.

The chain recombines TRBV10-1 with TRBJ2-3; 10 bases match TRBD2. In germline, CDR1 is WNHNN, CDR2 SYGVQD (reference sequence). V dropped 4 bases and J dropped 3; count of bases not matched to a gene: 4. The CDR3 covers 15 residues. CDR3 region: CASSAASGSTDTQYF. The DNA of the CDR3 is TGCGCCAGCAGTGCTGCTAGCGGGAGTACAGATACGCAGTATTTT.

This clone was seen a single time. The J gene is TRBJ1-1, the V gene TRBV7-9; 9 positions match TRBD1. V gave up 5 bases and J gave up 3 bases; unmatched junction bases: 7. The CDR3 is 15 amino acids. In germline, CDR1 is SEHNR, CDR2 FQNEAQ (reference sequence). As DNA, the CDR3 is TGTGCCAGCAGCCCATGGGACAGGGAATACACTGAAGCTTTCTTT. It yields the protein CASSPWDREYTEAFF.

V usage is TRBV7-3 and J usage is TRBJ1-1, with 8 bases fitting TRBD1. V lost 5 bases, J lost 1 base, and 3 bases stayed unmatched. This CDR3 is 14 amino acids long. The germline CDR1 and CDR2 sequences are SGHTA and FQGTGA. This CDR3 reads CASSTGQGNTEAFF. The CDR3 DNA reads as TGTGCCAGCAGCACCGGACAGGGGAACACTGAAGCTTTCTTT.

The chain is built from TRBV7-9 and TRBJ1-1; D is unclear. V dropped 4 bases and J dropped 1 base, with 7 bases sitting between them. Germline V gene sequence: CDR1 SEHNR, CDR2 FQNEAQ (reference sequence). This CDR3 has 13 residues. The DNA for the CDR3 is TGTGCCAGCAGCTCGGCGGAGAACACTGAAGCTTTCTTT. Encoded protein: CASSSAENTEAFF.

In this sample, this clone turned up a few times. This sequence joins TRBV11-2 and TRBJ2-7; TRBD2 agrees at 7 bases. Germline values: CDR1 SGHAT, CDR2 FQNNGV. CDR3 length: 16 amino acids. V was pared by 5 bases and J by 6 bases, with 16 bases of the junction left unmatched. The CDR3 protein is CASSLGGGRAGSEQYF. The CDR3 DNA sequence: TGTGCCAGCAGCCTCGGCGGAGGGAGGGCCGGTAGCGAGCAGTACTTC.

This clone was seen only a few times. One end of the junction varies from germline; a read error may be responsible. The chain uses TRBV7-9 and TRBJ2-7; perhaps TRBD1 as D (6 bases). This CDR3 is 17 amino acids long. Germline lookup yields CDR1 SEHNR and CDR2 FQNEAQ (reference sequence). CDR3 DNA: TGTTCCAGCAGCTCTATTTGGGGGACACCGAGCTCCTACGAGCAGTACTTC. Protein: CSSSSIWGTPSSYEQYF.